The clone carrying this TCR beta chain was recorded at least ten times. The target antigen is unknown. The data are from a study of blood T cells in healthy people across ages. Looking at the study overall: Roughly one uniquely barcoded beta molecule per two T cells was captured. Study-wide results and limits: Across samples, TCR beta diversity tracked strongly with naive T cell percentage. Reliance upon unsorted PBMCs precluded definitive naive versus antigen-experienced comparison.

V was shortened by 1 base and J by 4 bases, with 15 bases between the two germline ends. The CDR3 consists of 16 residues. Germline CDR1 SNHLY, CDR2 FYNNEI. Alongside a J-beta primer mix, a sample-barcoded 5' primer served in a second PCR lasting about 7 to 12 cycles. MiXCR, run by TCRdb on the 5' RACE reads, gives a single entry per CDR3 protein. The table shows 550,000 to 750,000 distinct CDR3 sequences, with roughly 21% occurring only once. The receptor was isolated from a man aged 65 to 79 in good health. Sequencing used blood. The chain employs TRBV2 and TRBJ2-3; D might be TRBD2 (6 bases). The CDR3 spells CASSEVAGRIADTQYF. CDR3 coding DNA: TGTGCCAGCAGTGAAGTTGCTGGGAGGATAGCAGATACGCAGTATTTT.